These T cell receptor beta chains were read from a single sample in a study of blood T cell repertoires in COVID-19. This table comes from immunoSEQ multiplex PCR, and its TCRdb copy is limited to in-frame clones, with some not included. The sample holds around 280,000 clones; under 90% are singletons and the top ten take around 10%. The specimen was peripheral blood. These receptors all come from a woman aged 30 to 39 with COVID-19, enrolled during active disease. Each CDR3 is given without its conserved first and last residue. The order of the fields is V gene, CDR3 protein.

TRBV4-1	ASSQGLAARAYEQY
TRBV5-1	ASSEGNYGYT
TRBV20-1	SASHTGLET
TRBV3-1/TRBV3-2	ASSPTTRVEQF
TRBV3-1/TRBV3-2	ASSWDRGGGYT
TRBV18	ASSEGVGSYEQY
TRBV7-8	ASSLLAGPGDYEQY
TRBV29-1	SVEKGDPNYGYT
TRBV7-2	ASSLGDNGFQPQH
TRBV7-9	ASSLGDRGYGGYT
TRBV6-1	ASREHLEVNTPLNEQF
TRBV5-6	ASSFVYSGSTGELF
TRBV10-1	ASSDTGFREDTQY
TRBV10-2	ASSAQEISVNSPLH
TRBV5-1	ASSFSGSVNEQF
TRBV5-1	ASSLARTGGANEQF
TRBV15	ATSRGPDWTDTQY
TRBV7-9	ASSSVRGGRGHEQY
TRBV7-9	ASSLDRLADSYEQY
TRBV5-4	ASSLISFSETQY
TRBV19	ASSIPTGSPTGELF
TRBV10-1	ASSPGTGITDTQY
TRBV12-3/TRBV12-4	ASSQGVNTQY
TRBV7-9	ASSLSIAGKAQY
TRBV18	ASSPRRSRQETQY
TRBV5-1	ATKVLAENTGELF
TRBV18	ASSPDRGGYT
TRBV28	ASSARPGQGYYEQY